In this sample, the clone carrying this T cell receptor beta chain turned up many times. As yet, its antigen is unknown. TCR beta CDR3 regions were amplified from RNA transcripts. An initial round of RT-PCR targeting the TCR CDR3 relied on the HTBI primer set. From the multiplex PCR reads, TCRdb called clonotypes with MiXCR, one entry per CDR3 protein. The table lists 690,000 or so distinct CDR3 sequences, about 17% of them singletons, with 16% in the top ten. The data originate from a study of T cells in Graves' hyperthyroidism and ophthalmopathy. Background on the study: Staff took peripheral blood when the initial diagnosis was made, before any treatment began.

Overall study findings and caveats: Most clonotypes that expanded in the thyroid above 0.001 also showed up in blood.

The CDR3 runs 19 residues. Germline values: CDR1 KGHSY, CDR2 FQNENV. The ends lost 1 base at V and 6 bases at J; junction bases unmatched: 19. Diagnosis rested on symptoms, serum thyroxine and TRAb, thyroid ultrasound, and orbital computed tomography. This receptor was identified in a woman aged 45-59 years with Graves' hyperthyroidism that later progressed to Graves' ophthalmopathy. The sample consisted of blood. J is TRBJ1-1 and V is TRBV16; 8 nucleotides match TRBD1. The CDR3 spells CASSQFNAPVAGGIPEAFF. In DNA form, the CDR3 reads TGTGCCAGCAGCCAATTCAATGCCCCTGTGGCAGGGGGCATACCTGAAGCTTTCTTT.